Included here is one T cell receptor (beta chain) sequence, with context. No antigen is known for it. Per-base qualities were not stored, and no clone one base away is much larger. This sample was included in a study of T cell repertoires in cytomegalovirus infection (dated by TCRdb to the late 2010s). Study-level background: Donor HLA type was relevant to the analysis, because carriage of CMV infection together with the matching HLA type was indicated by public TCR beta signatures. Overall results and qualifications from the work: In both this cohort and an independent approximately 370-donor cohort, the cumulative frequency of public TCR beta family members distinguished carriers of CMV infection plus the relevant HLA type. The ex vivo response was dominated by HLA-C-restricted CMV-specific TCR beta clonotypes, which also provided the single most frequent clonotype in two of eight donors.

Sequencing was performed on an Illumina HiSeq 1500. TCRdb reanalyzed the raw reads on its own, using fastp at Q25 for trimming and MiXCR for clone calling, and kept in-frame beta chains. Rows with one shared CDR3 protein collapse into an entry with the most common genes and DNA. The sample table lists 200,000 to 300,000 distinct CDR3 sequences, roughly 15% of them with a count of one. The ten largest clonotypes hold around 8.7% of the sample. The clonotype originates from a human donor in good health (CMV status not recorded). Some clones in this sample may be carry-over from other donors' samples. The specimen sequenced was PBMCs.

The DNA reads as follows: TGTGCCAGCAGCGTAGGACCCGGGACATTACTTTTCGAGCAGTACTTC. Translated, this is CASSVGPGTLLFEQYF. The chain employs TRBV9 and TRBJ2-7; the D gene is possibly TRBD1, with 6 bases matching. V lost 0 bases and J lost 6 bases; the stretch between them is 19 bases long. The CDR3, from cysteine to phenylalanine, totals 16 residues. The sequence is cut down to CDR3 DNA, 48 bases in frame from base 1. Taken from the germline V gene, the CDR1 and CDR2 loops are SGDLS and YYNGEE.